The 20 T cell receptor beta chains listed next were all sequenced from one sample in a study of shared clonotypes between healthy human individuals. Sequencing was performed with immunoSEQ multiplex PCR; in TCRdb, only in-frame clones are kept and a portion is missing. Here the sample spans some 300,000 clones, roughly 80% being singletons. The sample was memory CD4+ T cells sorted from blood. Subset of the sample: CD45RA-negative fraction. Source of these receptors: a man between 25 and 39 years old in good health.

This clone was found a few times. The same CDR3 also results from other DNA sequences found in this sample. V gene TRBV2 combines with J gene TRBJ1-5; unclear D gene. The V gene's germline CDR1 is SNHLY and CDR2 FYNNEI. V gave up 4 bases and J gave up 7 bases, with 5 bases separating them. This CDR3 is 11 amino acids long. The CDR3 loop reads CASSGGQPQHF. For the CDR3, the DNA is TGTGCCAGCAGTGGAGGACAGCCCCAGCATTTT.

This clone was seen more than once but under ten times. V is TRBV10-3 and J is TRBJ2-1; 14 bases agree with TRBD2. CDR1 ENHRY and CDR2 SYGVKD come from the germline V gene. Trimming took 2 bases from V and 2 from J; bases not matched to a gene: 11. The CDR3 contains 20 residues. CDR3 sequence (DNA): TGTGCCATCAGTGAGAAGTTGGGACTAGCGGGAGCGGGGGCCTACAATGAGCAGTTCTTC. Residues: CAISEKLGLAGAGAYNEQFF.

This rearrangement joins TRBV10-3 to TRBJ1-5; D ambiguous. V was pared by 0 bases and J by 5 bases, with 8 bases between. Looked up from germline, CDR1 is ENHRY and CDR2 is SYGVKD. The CDR3 is 14 amino acids. The CDR3 DNA reads as TGTGCCATCAGTGAGTCGGGAAGGGATCAGCCCCAGCATTTT. Translating it yields CAISESGRDQPQHF.

This rearrangement joins TRBV25-1 to TRBJ2-7; a weak D match, TRBD1 (6 bases). The germline gives CDR1 MGHDK, CDR2 SYGVNS. V lost 1 base to trimming and J lost 4 bases, with 8 bases between them. CDR3 length: 13 residues. CDR3 coding DNA: TGTGCCAGCAGTGAATGGACAGATTACGAGCAGTACTTC. Amino acids: CASSEWTDYEQYF.

The rearrangement links TRBV11-3 to TRBJ2-6; D unresolved. The germline gives CDR1 SGHNT, CDR2 YENEEA. Deletions cut 7 bases from V and 2 bases from J, with 9 bases between. The CDR3 covers 14 residues. The CDR3 DNA is TGTGCCAGCACCCTAAAGACTGGGGCCAACGTCCTGACTTTC. Translating gives CASTLKTGANVLTF.

This rearrangement joins TRBV6-5 to TRBJ2-6; D is unclear. The CDR3 has 16 amino acids. V shed 0 bases and J shed 1 base, with 7 bases lying between them. The germline CDR1 and CDR2 sequences are MNHEY and SVGAGI. This chain's CDR3 is CASSYSPGSGANVLTF. CDR3 nucleotide sequence: TGTGCCAGCAGTTACTCGCCTGGGTCTGGGGCCAACGTCCTGACTTTC.

J is TRBJ2-5 and V is TRBV5-1, with TRBD1 matching over 10 bases. The CDR3 is 15 residues long. The germline CDR1 and CDR2 sequences are SGHRS and YFSETQ. J gave up 5 bases and V 7 bases, and 11 bases lay outside the gene matches. CDR3: CASGGDRGQGETQYF. As DNA, the CDR3 is TGCGCCAGCGGAGGGGACAGGGGCCAGGGGGAGACCCAGTACTTC.

The V gene is TRBV19, the J gene TRBJ1-2, with TRBD1 as a possible D gene (6 bases). The V end was cut by 2 bases, the J end by 5 bases, with 24 bases between. Germline V gene lookup returns CDR1 LNHDA and CDR2 SQIVND (reference sequence). CDR3 size: 18 residues. The DNA of the CDR3 is TGTGCCAGTAGTATAACTCGACAGGAATCAGGGGCCCGGTATGGCTACACCTTC. Translation: CASSITRQESGARYGYTF.

The V gene is TRBV29-1, the J gene TRBJ1-4; possible D gene TRBD1, 5 bases. Germline CDR1 SQVTM, CDR2 ANQGSEA. Trimming removed 4 bases at V and 2 bases at J, with 11 bases between. The CDR3 extends over 14 amino acids. CDR3 nucleotides: TGCAGCGTTGGAAGGGGTGGCACTAATGAAAAACTGTTTTTT. It yields the protein CSVGRGGTNEKLFF.

The chain combines TRBV14 with TRBJ1-1; maybe TRBD1 (6 bases). There are 15 residues in the CDR3. Trimming took off 4 bases at V and 1 base at J, with 13 bases between the two ends. The germline V gene encodes CDR1 SGHDN and CDR2 FVKESK. The CDR3 spells CASSPSKTGNTEAFF. CDR3 in DNA: TGTGCCAGCAGCCCATCTAAGACAGGGAACACTGAAGCTTTCTTT. The whole variable domain, remainder taken from reference TRBV14 and TRBJ1-1, is EAGVTQFPSHSVIEKGQTVTLRCDPISGHDNLYWYRRVMGKEIKFLLHFVKESKQDESGMPNNRFLAERTGGTYSTLKVQPAELEDSGVYFCASSPSKTGNTEAFFGQGTRLTVV.

The table lists this clone with many counts. The CDR3 spells CASSRDKHYEQYF. CDR3 DNA sequence: TGTGCCAGCTCACGGGACAAACACTACGAGCAGTACTTC. The gene calls are TRBV18 and TRBJ2-7; tentatively, D is TRBD1 (6 bases). Trimming shortened V by 4 bases and J by 3 bases, and 10 bases separated the two germline ends. Germline V gives CDR1 KGHSH, CDR2 LQKENI. The CDR3 consists of 13 residues. The complete variable domain, with remaining parts taken from reference TRBV18 and TRBJ2-7, reads NAGVMQNPRHLVRRRGQEARLRCSPMKGHSHVYWYRQLPEEGLKFMVYLQKENIIDESGMPKERFSAEFPKEGPSILRIQQVVRGDSAAYFCASSRDKHYEQYFGPGTRLTVT.

For the CDR3, the DNA is TGTGCCAGCAGCTTATCAGGGCTAGCGGGATTAAATGAGCAGTTCTTC. It specifies CASSLSGLAGLNEQFF. The rearrangement joins TRBV7-3 to TRBJ2-1, with 9 bases identical to TRBD2. This CDR3 is built from 16 residues. V trimming: 2 bases; J trimming: 7 bases; junction bases outside the gene matches: 9. Germline CDR1 is SGHTA and CDR2 is FQGTGA.

The J gene is TRBJ2-5, the V gene TRBV11-2; D remains unclear. The V gene lost 10 bases and the J gene lost 1 base, with 13 bases spanning the gap. The CDR3 has 13 residues. The germline V gene encodes CDR1 SGHAT and CDR2 FQNNGV. CDR3: CATTYGSQETQYF. Written as DNA, the CDR3 is TGTGCCACAACATACGGGTCCCAAGAGACCCAGTACTTC.

V and J are TRBV10-3 and TRBJ1-3; 8 nucleotides match TRBD1. CDR1 is ENHRY and CDR2 is SYGVKD in the germline V gene. J was trimmed by 1 base and V by 6 bases; bases with no gene match: 2. The CDR3 has 14 residues. CDR3 DNA: TGTGCCATCAGGGACAGGGAGTCTGGAAACACCATATATTTT. Translation: CAIRDRESGNTIYF.

The chain combines TRBV29-1 with TRBJ2-5; 9 bases line up with TRBD1. The CDR3 has 13 amino acids. Germline CDR1 and CDR2: SQVTM and ANQGSEA. V lost 5 bases to trimming and J lost 5 bases; unmatched junction nucleotides: 6. In nucleotides, the CDR3 is TGCAGCGTTACCACAGGGGGCAGGGAGACCCAGTACTTC. It translates to CSVTTGGRETQYF.

The CDR3 bases are TGTGCCAGCAGCTTAGCAGGGGGTAAGAGGCATGAGCAGTTCTTC. Encoded protein: CASSLAGGKRHEQFF. The chain combines TRBV11-3 with TRBJ2-1; 7 bases line up with TRBD1. The germline CDR1 and CDR2 sequences are SGHNT and YENEEA. The ends lost 1 base at V and 8 bases at J; junction bases unmatched: 8. This CDR3 region has 15 residues.

The chain employs TRBV5-5 and TRBJ1-5; D is uncertain. Germline V gene data show CDR1 as SGHKS and CDR2 as YYEKEE (reference sequence). This CDR3 has 15 amino acids. V gave up 4 bases and J gave up 0 bases, with 11 bases separating them. CDR3 sequence: CASSPAINSNQPQHF. The CDR3, as DNA: TGTGCCAGCAGCCCGGCGATTAATAGCAATCAGCCCCAGCATTTT.

This clone has just a few counts. Within the sample, other DNA sequences also encode this same CDR3. The rearrangement uses TRBV19 and TRBJ2-7, with D possibly TRBD1 on 6 matching bases. This CDR3 comprises 13 residues. Trimming removed 3 bases at V and 4 bases at J, with 10 bases between. Germline V gene lookup returns CDR1 LNHDA and CDR2 SQIVND (reference sequence). The DNA of the CDR3 is TGTGCCAGTAGTATCGGGACAAAGTACGAGCAGTACTTC. It specifies CASSIGTKYEQYF.

The chain links TRBV25-1 to TRBJ2-5, with 10 bases aligning to TRBD1. The CDR3 totals 16 residues. Germline trimming cut 1 base from V and 2 bases from J; bases unmatched to any gene: 4. Germline CDR1 is MGHDK and CDR2 is SYGVNS. The CDR3 DNA sequence: TGTGCCAGCAGTGAATTGGGGGACAGGGGACAAGAGACCCAGTACTTC. It is translated as CASSELGDRGQETQYF.

The chain carries TRBV5-1 and TRBJ2-1, with D tentatively TRBD2 (5 bases). CDR3 length: 14 residues. V shed 4 bases and J shed 4 bases, with 12 bases lying between them. Germline assignment: CDR1 SGHRS and CDR2 YFSETQ. CDR3 region: CASSRADPYNEQFF. Written as DNA, the CDR3 is TGCGCCAGCAGCCGAGCGGACCCTTACAATGAGCAGTTCTTC.